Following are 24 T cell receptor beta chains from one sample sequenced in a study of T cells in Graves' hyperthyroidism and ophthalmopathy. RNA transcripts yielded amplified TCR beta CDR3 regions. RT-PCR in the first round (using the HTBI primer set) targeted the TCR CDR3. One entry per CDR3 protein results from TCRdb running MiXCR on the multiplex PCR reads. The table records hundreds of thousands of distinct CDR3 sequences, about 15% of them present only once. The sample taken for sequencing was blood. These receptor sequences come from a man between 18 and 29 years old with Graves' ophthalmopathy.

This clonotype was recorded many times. This CDR3 reads CASSVGSGGFYEQYF. The CDR3 DNA reads as TGCGCCAGCAGCGTGGGATCCGGCGGGTTCTACGAGCAGTACTTC. The V and J genes are TRBV5-1 and TRBJ2-7; weak D call: TRBD2 (5 bases). The length of the CDR3 is 15 residues. Looked up from germline, CDR1 is SGHRS and CDR2 is YFSETQ. V lost 4 bases to trimming and J lost 3 bases, with 17 bases between them. Variable domain in full (rest from reference TRBV5-1 and TRBJ2-7): KAGVTQTPRYLIKTRGQQVTLSCSPISGHRSVSWYQQTPGQGLQFLFEYFSETQRNKGNFPGRFSGRQFSNSRSEMNVSTLELGDSALYLCASSVGSGGFYEQYFGPGTRLTVT.

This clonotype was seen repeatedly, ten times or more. The CDR3: CASSFGALANYGYTF. CDR3 sequence (DNA): TGTGCCAGCAGCTTTGGGGCGTTAGCTAACTATGGCTACACCTTC. The chain employs TRBV7-9 and TRBJ1-2; TRBD1 is a possible D gene (5 bases). The CDR3 is 15 residues long. CDR1 SEHNR and CDR2 FQNEAQ come from the germline V gene (reference sequence). The germline V and J ends were trimmed by 3 bases and 0 bases, with 11 bases remaining between them. The variable domain in full, with the rest retrieved from reference TRBV7-9 and TRBJ1-2, is DTGVSQNPRHKITKRGQNVTFRCDPISEHNRLYWYRQTLGQGPEFLTYFQNEAQLEKSRLLSDRFSAERPKGSFSTLEIQRTEQGDSAMYLCASSFGALANYGYTFGSGTRLTVV.

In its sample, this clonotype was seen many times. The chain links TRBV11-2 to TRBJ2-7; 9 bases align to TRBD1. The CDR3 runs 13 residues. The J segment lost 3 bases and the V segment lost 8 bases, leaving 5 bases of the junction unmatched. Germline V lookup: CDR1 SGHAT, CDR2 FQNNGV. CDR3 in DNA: TGTGCCAGCGAACGACAGGGGGGCTACGAGCAGTACTTC. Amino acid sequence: CASERQGGYEQYF.

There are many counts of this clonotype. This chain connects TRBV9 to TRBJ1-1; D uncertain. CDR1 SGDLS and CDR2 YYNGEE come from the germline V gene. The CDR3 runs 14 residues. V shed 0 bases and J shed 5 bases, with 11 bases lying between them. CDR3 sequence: CASSVAGGATEAFF. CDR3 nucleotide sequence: TGTGCCAGCAGCGTAGCGGGCGGCGCGACTGAAGCTTTCTTT. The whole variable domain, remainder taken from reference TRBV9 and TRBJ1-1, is DSGVTQTPKHLITATGQRVTLRCSPRSGDLSVYWYQQSLDQGLQFLIQYYNGEERAKGNILERFSAQQFPDLHSELNLSSLELGDSALYFCASSVAGGATEAFFGQGTRLTVV.

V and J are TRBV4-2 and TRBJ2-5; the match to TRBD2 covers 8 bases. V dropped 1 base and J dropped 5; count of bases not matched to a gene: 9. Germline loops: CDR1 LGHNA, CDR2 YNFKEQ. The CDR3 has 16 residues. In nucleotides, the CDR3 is TGTGCCAGCAGCCAAGGGGAACGGGGGGGCCGCGAGACCCAGTACTTC. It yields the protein CASSQGERGGRETQYF.

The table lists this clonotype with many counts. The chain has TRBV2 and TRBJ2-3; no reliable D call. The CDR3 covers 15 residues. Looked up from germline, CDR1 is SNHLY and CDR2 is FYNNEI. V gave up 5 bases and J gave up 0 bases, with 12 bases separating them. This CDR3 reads CASSIRGFSTDTQYF. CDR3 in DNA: TGTGCCAGCAGTATAAGAGGATTTAGCACAGATACGCAGTATTTT.

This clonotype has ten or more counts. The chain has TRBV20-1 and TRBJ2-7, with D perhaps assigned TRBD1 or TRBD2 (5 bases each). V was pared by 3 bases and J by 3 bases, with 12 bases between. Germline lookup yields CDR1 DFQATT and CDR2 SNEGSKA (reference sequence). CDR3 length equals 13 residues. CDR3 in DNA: TGCAGTGCTAGTAGGGACGGAGGCTACGAGCAGTACTTC. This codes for CSASRDGGYEQYF.

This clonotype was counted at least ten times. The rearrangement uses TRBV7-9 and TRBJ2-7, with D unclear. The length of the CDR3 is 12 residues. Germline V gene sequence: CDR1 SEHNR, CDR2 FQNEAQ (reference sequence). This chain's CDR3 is CARSAIRHEQYF. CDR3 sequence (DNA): TGTGCACGGTCAGCTATCAGGCACGAGCAGTACTTC.

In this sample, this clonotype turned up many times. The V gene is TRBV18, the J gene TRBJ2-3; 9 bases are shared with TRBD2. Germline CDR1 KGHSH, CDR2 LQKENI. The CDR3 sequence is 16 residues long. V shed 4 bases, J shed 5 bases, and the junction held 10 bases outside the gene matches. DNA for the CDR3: TGTGCCAGCTCACGACTGCTAGCGGGGCGCCGAGATACGCAGTATTTT. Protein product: CASSRLLAGRRDTQYF.

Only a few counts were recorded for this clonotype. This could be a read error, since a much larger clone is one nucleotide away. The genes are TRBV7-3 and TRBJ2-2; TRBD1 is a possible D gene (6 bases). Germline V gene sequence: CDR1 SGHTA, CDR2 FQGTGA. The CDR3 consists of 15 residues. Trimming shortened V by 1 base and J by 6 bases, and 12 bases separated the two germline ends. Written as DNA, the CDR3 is TGTGCCAGCAGCTTAAATTCAGCAGGGGCCGGGGAGCTGTTTTTT. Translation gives CASSLNSAGAGELFF.

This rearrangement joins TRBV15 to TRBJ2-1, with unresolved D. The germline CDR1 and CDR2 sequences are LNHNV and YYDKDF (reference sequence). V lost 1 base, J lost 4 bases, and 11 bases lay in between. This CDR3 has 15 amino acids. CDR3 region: CATSRGGEVYNEQFF. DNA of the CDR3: TGTGCCACCAGCAGAGGAGGAGAGGTTTACAATGAGCAGTTCTTC.

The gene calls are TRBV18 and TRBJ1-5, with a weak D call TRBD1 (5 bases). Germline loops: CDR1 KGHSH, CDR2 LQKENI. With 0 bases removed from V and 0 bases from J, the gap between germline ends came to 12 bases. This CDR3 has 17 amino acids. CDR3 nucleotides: TGTGCCAGCTCACCACCTCAGGGACTTTATAGCAATCAGCCCCAGCATTTT. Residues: CASSPPQGLYSNQPQHF.

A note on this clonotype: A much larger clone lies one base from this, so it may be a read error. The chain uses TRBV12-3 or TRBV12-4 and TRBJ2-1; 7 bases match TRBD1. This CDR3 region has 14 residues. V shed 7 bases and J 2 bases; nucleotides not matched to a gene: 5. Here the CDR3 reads CASTRQGAYNEQFF. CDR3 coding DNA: TGTGCCAGCACCCGACAGGGCGCCTACAATGAGCAGTTCTTC.

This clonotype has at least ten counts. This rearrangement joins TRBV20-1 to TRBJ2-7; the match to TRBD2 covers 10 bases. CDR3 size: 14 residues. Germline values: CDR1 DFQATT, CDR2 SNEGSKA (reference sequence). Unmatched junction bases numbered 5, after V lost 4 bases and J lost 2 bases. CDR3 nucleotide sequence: TGCAGTGCTAAAACCGGGACTAGCGCCTACGAGCAGTACTTC. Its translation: CSAKTGTSAYEQYF.

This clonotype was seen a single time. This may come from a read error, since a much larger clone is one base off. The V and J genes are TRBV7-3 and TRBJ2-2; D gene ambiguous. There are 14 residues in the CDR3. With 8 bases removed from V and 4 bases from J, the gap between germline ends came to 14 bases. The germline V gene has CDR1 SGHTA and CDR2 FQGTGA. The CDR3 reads CASGPTRLTGELFF. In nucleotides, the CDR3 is TGTGCCAGCGGCCCCACCCGACTCACCGGGGAGCTGTTTTTT.

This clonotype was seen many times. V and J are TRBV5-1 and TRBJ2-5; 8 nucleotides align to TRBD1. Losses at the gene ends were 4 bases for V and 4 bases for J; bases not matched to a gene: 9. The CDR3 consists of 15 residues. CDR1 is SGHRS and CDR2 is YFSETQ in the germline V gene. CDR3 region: CASSPDRDPSETQYF. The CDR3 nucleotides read TGCGCCAGCAGCCCGGACAGGGACCCCTCAGAGACCCAGTACTTC.

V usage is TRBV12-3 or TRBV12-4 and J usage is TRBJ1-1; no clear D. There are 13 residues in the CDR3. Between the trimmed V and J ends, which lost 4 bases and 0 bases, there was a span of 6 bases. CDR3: CASSSQLNTEAFF. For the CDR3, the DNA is TGTGCCAGCAGTTCGCAGTTGAACACTGAAGCTTTCTTT.

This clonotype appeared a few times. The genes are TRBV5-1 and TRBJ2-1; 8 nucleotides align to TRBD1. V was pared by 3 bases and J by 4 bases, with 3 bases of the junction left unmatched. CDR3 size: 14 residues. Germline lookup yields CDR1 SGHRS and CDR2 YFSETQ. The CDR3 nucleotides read TGCGCCAGCAGCTGGGACAGGCCATACAATGAGCAGTTCTTC. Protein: CASSWDRPYNEQFF.

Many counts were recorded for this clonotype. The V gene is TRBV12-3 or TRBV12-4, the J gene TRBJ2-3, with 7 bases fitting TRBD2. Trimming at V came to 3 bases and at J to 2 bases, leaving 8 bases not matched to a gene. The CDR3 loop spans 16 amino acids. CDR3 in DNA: TGTGCCAGCAGTTTCAGGGTAGCGGGCCACACAGATACGCAGTATTTT. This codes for CASSFRVAGHTDTQYF.

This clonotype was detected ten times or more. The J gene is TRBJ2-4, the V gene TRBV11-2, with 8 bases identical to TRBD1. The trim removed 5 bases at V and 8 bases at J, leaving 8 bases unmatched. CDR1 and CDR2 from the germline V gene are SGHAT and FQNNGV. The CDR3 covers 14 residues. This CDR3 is CASSADRGSHIQYF. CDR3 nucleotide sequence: TGTGCCAGCAGCGCCGACAGGGGATCTCACATTCAGTACTTC. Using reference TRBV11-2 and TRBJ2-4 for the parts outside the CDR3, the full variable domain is EAGVAQSPRYKIIEKRQSVAFWCNPISGHATLYWYQQILGQGPKLLIQFQNNGVVDDSQLPKDRFSAERLKGVDSTLKIQPAKLEDSAVYLCASSADRGSHIQYFGAGTRLSVL.

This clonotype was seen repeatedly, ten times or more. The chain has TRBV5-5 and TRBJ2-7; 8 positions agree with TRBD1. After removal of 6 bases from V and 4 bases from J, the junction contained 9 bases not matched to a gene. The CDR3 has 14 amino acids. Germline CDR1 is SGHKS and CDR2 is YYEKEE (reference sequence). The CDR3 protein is CASIVGQGRYEQYF. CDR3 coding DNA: TGTGCCAGCATCGTAGGACAGGGCAGGTACGAGCAGTACTTC.

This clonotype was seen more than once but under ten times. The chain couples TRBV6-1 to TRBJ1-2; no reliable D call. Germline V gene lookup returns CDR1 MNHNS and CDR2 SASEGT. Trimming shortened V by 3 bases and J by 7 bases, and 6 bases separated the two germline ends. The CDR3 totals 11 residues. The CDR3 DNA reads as TGTGCCAGCAGTGACTGGGTTGGCTACACCTTC. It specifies CASSDWVGYTF.

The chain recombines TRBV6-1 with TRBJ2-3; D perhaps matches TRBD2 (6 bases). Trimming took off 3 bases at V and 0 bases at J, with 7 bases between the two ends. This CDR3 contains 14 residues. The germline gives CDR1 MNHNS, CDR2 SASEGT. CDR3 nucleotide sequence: TGTGCCAGCAGTGAGCGGGGTAGCACAGATACGCAGTATTTT. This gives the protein CASSERGSTDTQYF.

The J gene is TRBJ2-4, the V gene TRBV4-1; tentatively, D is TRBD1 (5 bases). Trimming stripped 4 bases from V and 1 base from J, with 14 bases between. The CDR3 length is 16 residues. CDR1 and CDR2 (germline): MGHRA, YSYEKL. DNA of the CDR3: TGCGCCAGCAGCCTAAGGGGCCCGGAGGCCAAAAACATTCAGTACTTC. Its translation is CASSLRGPEAKNIQYF.